This TCR beta chain was sequenced during a study of cytomegalovirus exposure and HLA in healthy donors. The sample holds one count of this clone. Its cognate antigen is unknown. PCR used 60 Vbeta primers and 13 Jbeta primers. Libraries were prepared by immunoSEQ multiplex PCR; TCRdb keeps only in-frame clonotypes and omits some of them. The sample consists of about 110,000 clones, around 69% of them appearing once. The ends lost 1 base at V and 4 bases at J; junction bases unmatched: 7. CDR1 is MGHRA and CDR2 is YSYEKL in the germline V gene. This CDR3 spans 17 amino acids. The study's findings and limits: In a later analysis, several top co-occurrence clusters appeared linked to parvovirus B19, influenza, CMV and Epstein-Barr virus.

The sequence came from a man aged 18 to 35 in good health and CMV-seronegative. Source material: PBMCs. This chain links TRBV4-1 with TRBJ2-7; 13 bases line up with TRBD2. The CDR3 bases are TGCGCCAGCAGCCAAGGACACCCGGGACTAGCGGGGTACGAGCAGTACTTC. Translated: CASSQGHPGLAGYEQYF.